This is a list of T cell receptor beta chains from one sample in a study of PD-1 blockade in classical Hodgkin lymphoma. Method: immunoSEQ multiplex PCR; TCRdb's copy keeps in-frame clones and lacks some. The table shows some 96,000 clones, with more than 90% occurring only once. This material consisted of peripheral blood mononuclear cells (PBMCs), taken at baseline. These receptors were taken from a human donor with classical Hodgkin lymphoma. CDR3s include the opening cysteine and the closing phenylalanine or tryptophan.

CASYRRGADTQYF	TRBJ2-3	TRBV6-5
CASSLAIAGFDEQYF	TRBJ2-7	TRBV27
CASSLAGGPPGDTQYF	TRBJ2-3	TRBV7-3
CASSFGGSSGYTF	TRBJ1-2	TRBV27
CASSLTAGTEYNEQFF	TRBJ2-1	TRBV5-1
CASGSLGEGRTQYF	TRBJ2-3	TRBV12-5
CASSKGTVYEQYF	TRBJ2-7	TRBV11-3
CASGQSGSSYEQYF	TRBJ2-7	TRBV6-5
CASSSGTGILNEQFF	TRBJ2-1	TRBV28
CASSPTPSSYEQYF	TRBJ2-7	TRBV9
CASTLADEQYF	NA	TRBV6-5
CASSLDLNRATSWPYNEQFF	TRBJ2-1	TRBV7-7
CASSGGVEQYF	TRBJ2-7	TRBV7-8
CASSLRQGKNTGELFF	TRBJ2-2	TRBV5-1
CASSPRTANTIYF	TRBJ1-3	TRBV18
CASSPGPGTYEQYF	TRBJ2-7	TRBV6-6
CASSLRGPHEQYF	TRBJ2-7	TRBV5-1
CAWAGVHTEAFF	TRBJ1-1	TRBV30
CASSLVGSNTEAFF	TRBJ1-1	TRBV5-4
CASSYTGSGANVLTF	TRBJ2-6	TRBV6-6
CASSFPGAPQHF	TRBJ1-5	TRBV7-6
CASTQSRDRYGYTF	TRBJ1-2	TRBV6-5
CASSFSEGSGTF	TRBJ1-2	TRBV7-9
CASSLVALDRVANTGELFF	TRBJ2-2	TRBV5-1
CASSPGQGSSPKNIQYF	TRBJ2-4	TRBV7-2
CASSRWLNTEAFF	TRBJ1-1	TRBV4-1
CAWSLLAGASYEQFF	TRBJ2-1	TRBV30
CASSLGIRGPEVSNQPQHF	TRBJ1-5	TRBV27
CASSPFGDTQYF	TRBJ2-3	TRBV7-9
CAISTGNEQFF	TRBJ2-1	TRBV10-3
CASSVGGGTNTGELFF	TRBJ2-2	TRBV9
CSVRWSGGPGANVLTF	TRBJ2-6	TRBV29-1
CASSVSVFTRGNGRGTEAFF	TRBJ1-1	TRBV9
CASSKGTSGTLSYNEQFF	TRBJ2-1	TRBV21-1
CATSREIGRSYEQYF	TRBJ2-7	TRBV15
CSVEWQGYGYTF	TRBJ1-2	TRBV29-1